These T cell receptor beta chains were read from a single sample in a study of T cell changes during pregnancy in multiple sclerosis. Assay: immunoSEQ multiplex PCR; the TCRdb copy retains only in-frame clones and omits some. The sample includes roughly 40,000 clones, more than 90% of them seen just once. The sequences come from CD4+ T cells from peripheral blood mononuclear cells, collected after pregnancy. These TCRs come from a female donor in good health, enrolled as a control in a pregnancy study. CDR3s include the opening cysteine and the closing phenylalanine or tryptophan. A D gene is named only where the DNA matches it firmly. A clone size is listed for some rows: how often the clone was seen (once, few, many), or a class if it is expanded.

cdr3_length j_call v_call clone_size d_call cdr3_aa cdr3_nt
14 TRBJ2-3 TRBV4-2 . TRBD2 CASSRDYSTDTQYF TGTGCCAGCAGCCGGGACTACTCCACAGATACGCAGTATTTT
13 TRBJ1-1 TRBV28 . . CASSDPMSSEAFF TGTGCCAGCAGTGATCCCATGAGTTCTGAAGCTTTCTTT
12 TRBJ1-6 TRBV7-9 . . CASSLRGSPLHF TGTGCCAGCAGCCTCAGGGGTTCACCCCTCCACTTT
15 TRBJ2-1 TRBV6-1 . TRBD1 CASSVSTGGGNEQFF TGTGCCAGCAGTGTGTCTACAGGGGGTGGCAATGAGCAGTTCTTC
19 TRBJ1-1 TRBV28 . TRBD1 CASTLRNRGLLIPNTEAFF TGTGCCAGCACCCTTAGAAACAGGGGCCTCCTTATCCCGAACACTGAAGCTTTCTTT
12 TRBJ1-6 TRBV2 . . CASSSGNSPLHF TGTGCCAGCAGTTCGGGGAATTCACCCCTCCACTTT
12 TRBJ2-1 TRBV29-1 . . CSVVEGGNEQFF TGCAGCGTTGTGGAGGGTGGGAATGAGCAGTTCTTC
18 TRBJ2-3 TRBV21-1 . . CASSKVVSGGMGTDTQYF TGTGCCAGCAGCAAAGTGGTGTCAGGGGGCATGGGCACAGATACGCAGTATTTT
17 TRBJ2-1 TRBV7-2 few TRBD2 CASSIPGRASGGNEQFF TGTGCCAGCAGCATTCCCGGGAGGGCTAGCGGTGGGAATGAGCAGTTCTTC
16 TRBJ1-2 TRBV28 . TRBD1 CASSATTGVPNYGYTF TGTGCCAGCAGTGCCACCACAGGGGTTCCTAACTATGGCTACACCTTC
15 TRBJ1-5 TRBV28 . . CASSFPFYSNQPQHF TGTGCCAGCAGTTTCCCCTTTTATAGCAATCAGCCCCAGCATTTT
14 TRBJ1-2 TRBV19 . TRBD1 CASSNDRGLGGYTF TGTGCCAGTAGTAACGACAGGGGGCTGGGCGGCTACACCTTC
16 TRBJ2-5 TRBV4-2 . . CASSQVSAEGQETQYF TGTGCCAGCAGCCAAGTGTCAGCGGAGGGTCAGGAGACCCAGTACTTC
15 TRBJ2-7 TRBV27 . TRBD2 CASGLEGGPIYEQYF TGTGCCAGCGGTTTAGAGGGAGGGCCGATCTACGAGCAGTACTTC
13 TRBJ1-2 TRBV11-1 . . CASSFGGAYGYTF TGTGCCAGCAGCTTCGGTGGGGCCTATGGCTACACCTTC
14 TRBJ2-7 TRBV7-2 . . CASSLEVGGYEQYF TGTGCCAGCAGCTTAGAGGTAGGCGGCTACGAGCAGTACTTC
13 TRBJ1-5 TRBV6-5 . . CASSLATNQPQHF TGTGCCAGCAGCCTCGCCACAAATCAGCCCCAGCATTTT
14 TRBJ2-1 TRBV6-5 . TRBD2 CASRTAGGYNEQFF TGTGCCAGCAGGACAGCGGGAGGGTACAATGAGCAGTTCTTC
14 TRBJ2-5 TRBV7-9 . TRBD1 CASSPGTGRETQYF TGTGCCAGCAGCCCTGGGACAGGGCGAGAGACCCAGTACTTC
12 TRBJ2-1 TRBV28 . . CASRGTLRSQFF TGTGCCAGCAGAGGGACTCTGAGGTCCCAGTTCTTC
16 TRBJ2-5 TRBV14 . . CASSHGGANLQETQYF TGTGCCAGCAGCCATGGGGGGGCCAACCTCCAAGAGACCCAGTACTTC
17 TRBJ2-2 TRBV13 . TRBD2 CASSAGRLAGNTGELFF TGTGCCAGCAGCGCCGGCAGACTAGCGGGCAACACCGGGGAGCTGTTTTTT
15 TRBJ1-6 TRBV5-1 . TRBD1 CASSFWTGYNSPLHF TGCGCCAGCAGCTTTTGGACAGGCTATAATTCACCCCTCCACTTT
15 TRBJ2-1 TRBV9 . . CASSVAMVASNEQFF TGTGCCAGCAGCGTAGCTATGGTAGCAAGCAATGAGCAGTTCTTC
13 TRBJ2-7 TRBV7-3 . . CASSLNPADEQYF TGTGCCAGCAGCTTAAACCCTGCGGACGAGCAGTACTTC
13 TRBJ2-7 TRBV28 . TRBD2 CASSPGLAGEQYF TGTGCCAGCAGCCCGGGACTAGCGGGGGAGCAGTACTTC
11 TRBJ1-2 TRBV28 . . CASLEGLGYTF TGTGCCAGTTTGGAGGGTTTGGGCTACACCTTC
22 TRBJ1-1 TRBV7-8 . TRBD1 CASSLVGAGRDRAKKSNTEAFF TGTGCCAGCAGCTTAGTAGGGGCGGGGAGGGACAGGGCGAAAAAATCGAACACTGAAGCTTTCTTT
15 TRBJ2-7 TRBV18 . . CASSSAYIQGNEQYF TGTGCCAGCTCGTCAGCCTACATTCAGGGTAACGAGCAGTACTTC
16 TRBJ2-7 TRBV10-3 once TRBD2 CAISESVGLAVGEQYF TGTGCCATCAGTGAGTCGGTTGGACTAGCAGTTGGCGAGCAGTACTTC
16 TRBJ1-1 TRBV7-2 . . CASSSEFTAMNTEAFF TGTGCCAGCAGCTCCGAATTTACAGCTATGAACACTGAAGCTTTCTTT
13 TRBJ2-5 TRBV11-3 . TRBD1 CASSPDRGETQYF TGTGCCAGCAGCCCTGACAGGGGAGAGACCCAGTACTTC
13 TRBJ1-1 TRBV6-1 . . CASSSPGSTEAFF TGTGCCAGCAGTTCCCCAGGATCCACTGAAGCTTTCTTT
16 TRBJ2-1 TRBV4-1 . TRBD2 CASSPQASGGAQEQFF TGCGCCAGCAGCCCTCAGGCCAGCGGGGGGGCTCAGGAGCAGTTCTTC
14 TRBJ1-1 TRBV6-5 . . CASSSSDTNTEAFF TGTGCCAGCAGTTCCTCGGACACGAACACTGAAGCTTTCTTT
14 TRBJ1-2 TRBV5-1 . . CASSLGGDNYGYTF TGCGCCAGCAGCTTGGGGGGGGACAACTATGGCTACACCTTC
17 TRBJ1-3 TRBV5-8 . . CASSAGTWSGSGNTIYF TGTGCCAGCAGTGCCGGGACATGGAGTGGCTCTGGAAACACCATATATTTT
16 TRBJ1-5 TRBV30 . . CAWSVWGGSSNQPQHF TGTGCCTGGAGTGTCTGGGGGGGAAGTAGCAATCAGCCCCAGCATTTT
15 TRBJ2-3 TRBV4-3 . . CASSLQLTSTDTQYF TGCGCCAGCAGCCTCCAGTTGACTAGCACAGATACGCAGTATTTT
13 TRBJ2-7 TRBV18 . TRBD1 CASSPGTGYEQYF TGTGCCAGCTCACCAGGGACAGGTTACGAGCAGTACTTC
15 TRBJ2-1 TRBV29-1 . TRBD1 CSAHGTGSAYNEQFF TGCAGCGCCCATGGGACAGGGAGTGCCTACAATGAGCAGTTCTTC
13 TRBJ2-5 TRBV5-6 . TRBD2 CASKPSGEETQYF TGTGCCAGCAAACCTAGCGGGGAAGAGACCCAGTACTTC
12 TRBJ1-5 TRBV28 . . CASRIQDQPQHF TGTGCCAGCAGGATACAGGACCAGCCCCAGCATTTT
14 TRBJ2-1 TRBV19 . TRBD2 CASKLAGPRDEQFF TGTGCCAGTAAACTAGCGGGGCCGAGGGATGAGCAGTTCTTC
11 TRBJ2-1 TRBV29-1 . . CSVEFLNEQFF TGCAGCGTTGAGTTCCTCAATGAGCAGTTCTTC
13 TRBJ2-7 TRBV7-2 . . CASSLRHRDEQYF TGTGCCAGCAGCTTGAGGCATCGGGACGAGCAGTACTTC
13 TRBJ1-5 TRBV6-5 once TRBD1 CASSYTGDQPQHF TGTGCCAGCAGTTACACAGGGGATCAGCCCCAGCATTTT
15 TRBJ2-3 TRBV6-5 . . CASSYSVGVTDTQYF TGTGCCAGCAGTTACTCTGTGGGAGTGACAGATACGCAGTATTTT
13 TRBJ1-1 TRBV7-9 . TRBD1 CASSEQGETEAFF TGTGCCAGCAGCGAGCAGGGGGAGACTGAAGCTTTCTTT
12 TRBJ1-5 TRBV7-9 few . CASSLNNQPQHF TGTGCCAGCAGCCTAAACAATCAGCCCCAGCATTTT
14 TRBJ2-7 TRBV7-2 . TRBD2 CASSLGVGGPQQYF TGTGCCAGCAGCTTAGGGGTGGGAGGGCCCCAGCAGTACTTC